These 19 T cell receptor beta chains originate from one sample sequenced in a study of T-cell reconstitution after alpha-beta-depleted transplantation in children (dated by TCRdb to about 2016). Library preparation was by PCR. The listed sequencing device is Illumina HiSeq 2500. Molecular barcoding was employed in the preparation of TCR libraries, with unique molecular identifiers being used to normalize TCRbeta repertoire quantification. The public sequencing data were trimmed at Q25 with fastp and processed into clonotypes with MiXCR by TCRdb, which kept only in-frame beta chains. Each entry is one CDR3 protein sequence, shown with its most common DNA and genes. The sample yields about 690,000 distinct CDR3 sequences; 15% to 20% were counted once. The ten largest clonotypes hold about 1.1% of the sample. This specimen was PBMCs from the stem cell graft donor, taken from the stem cell graft. The source is a human donor who donated a stem cell graft to a child with acute myeloid leukemia.

CDR3: CASSPAGGGSNQPQHF. The CDR3 bases are TGTGCCAGCAGCCCCGCCGGGGGGGGATCCAATCAGCCCCAGCATTTT. The chain uses TRBV9 and TRBJ1-5; a weak D match, TRBD1 (5 bases). This CDR3 is 16 amino acids long. Trimming removed 4 bases from V and 3 bases from J, with 17 bases in between. Germline V gene data show CDR1 as SGDLS and CDR2 as YYNGEE.

Details on this clonotype: A much bigger clone sits one base away, suggesting this may be a read error. CDR3 in DNA: TGTGCCAGCAGCTTAGTTGGGGGGGCAGATACGCAGTATTTT. Protein: CASSLVGGADTQYF. The rearrangement uses TRBV7-7 and TRBJ2-3, with 7 bases matching TRBD2. This CDR3 has 14 amino acids. The trim removed 1 base at V and 4 bases at J, leaving 2 bases unmatched. The germline CDR1 and CDR2 sequences are SSHAT and FNYEAQ (reference sequence).

The CDR3 sequence is CASSTSGGGKETQYF. CDR3 sequence (DNA): TGTGCCAGCAGCACGTCCGGGGGCGGGAAAGAGACCCAGTACTTC. The V call is TRBV12-3 or TRBV12-4, the J call TRBJ2-5; tentatively, D is TRBD1 or TRBD2 (6 bases each). The CDR3 consists of 15 residues. Trimming cost V 6 bases and J 3 bases, with 17 bases left between them.

This clonotype was detected only a few times. The genes are TRBV10-3 and TRBJ1-2; possible D gene TRBD1, 5 bases. Per germline, CDR1 ENHRY and CDR2 SYGVKD. V dropped 0 bases and J dropped 0 bases, with 11 bases sitting between them. The CDR3 spans 16 residues. CDR3 region: CAISESKGESNYGYTF. DNA for the CDR3: TGTGCCATCAGTGAGTCGAAAGGGGAGTCTAACTATGGCTACACCTTC.

This clonotype was recorded once. The CDR3 reads CASSSPRGPLSGNTIYF. CDR3 nucleotide sequence: TGTGCCAGCAGCTCCCCAAGGGGGCCCCTCTCTGGAAACACCATATATTTT. The V and J genes are TRBV7-9 and TRBJ1-3; TRBD1 agrees at 7 bases. V was pared by 4 bases and J by 0 bases, with 9 bases of the junction left unmatched. CDR3 length equals 17 residues. Germline lookup yields CDR1 SEHNR and CDR2 FQNEAQ (reference sequence).

Comments on this clonotype: It may be a read error: a sequence one base away is much more abundant. The gene calls are TRBV12-3 or TRBV12-4 and TRBJ2-7; D ambiguous. Trimming removed 5 bases from V and 7 bases from J, with 9 bases in between. This CDR3 comprises 11 residues. The CDR3 reads CASSTFLEQYF. The CDR3 nucleotides read TGTGCCAGCAGTACATTCCTGGAGCAGTACTTC.

This chain connects TRBV7-2 to TRBJ2-1; D is tentatively TRBD1 or TRBD2 (5 bases each). This CDR3 contains 13 residues. The V gene lost 7 bases and the J gene lost 10 bases, with 17 bases spanning the gap. Germline lookup yields CDR1 SGHTA and CDR2 FQGNSA. CDR3 in amino acids: CASTLKSWGEQFF. For the CDR3, the DNA is TGTGCCAGCACCCTTAAGTCCTGGGGGGAGCAGTTCTTC.

This chain joins TRBV11-2 and TRBJ2-7; either TRBD1 or TRBD2 may supply D (5 bases each). The CDR3 has 14 amino acids. V was cut by 2 bases and J by 2 bases, with 10 bases left in between. The V gene's germline CDR1 is SGHAT and CDR2 FQNNGV. The CDR3 sequence: CASSLHGATYEQYV. The CDR3 DNA sequence: TGTGCCAGCAGCTTACACGGGGCGACCTACGAGCAGTACGTC.

This clonotype has more than one count but fewer than ten. V and J are TRBV9 and TRBJ2-3; 12 positions match TRBD2. Germline V lookup: CDR1 SGDLS, CDR2 YYNGEE. Unmatched junction bases numbered 10, after V lost 4 bases and J lost 7 bases. The CDR3 spans 16 residues. CDR3 in amino acids: CASSTQLAGGRNTQYF. CDR3 DNA sequence: TGTGCCAGCAGCACACAGCTAGCGGGGGGGCGCAATACGCAGTATTTT.

The chain links TRBV20-1 to TRBJ2-5; 7 nucleotides line up with TRBD1. J was trimmed by 2 bases and V by 6 bases; bases with no gene match: 12. The germline gives CDR1 DFQATT, CDR2 SNEGSKA (reference sequence). This CDR3 spans 15 amino acids. The CDR3 DNA follows: TGCAGTGCCAGGGGACAGCTAAATATTCAAGAGACCCAGTACTTC. Its protein is CSARGQLNIQETQYF.

This clonotype was recorded at least ten times. This rearrangement joins TRBV20-1 to TRBJ2-7, with D unresolved. Looked up from germline, CDR1 is DFQATT and CDR2 is SNEGSKA (reference sequence). The CDR3 contains 12 residues. The V and J ends lost 5 bases and 7 bases respectively, with 15 bases between them. The CDR3, as DNA: TGCAGTGCTCTCGAGTCGGCAGCTGAGCAGTACTTC. Its translation: CSALESAAEQYF.

There are many counts of this clonotype. The rearrangement uses TRBV7-9 and TRBJ1-1; tentative D call: TRBD1 (5 bases). The CDR3 has 13 residues. Germline V CDR1 and CDR2: SEHNR, FQNEAQ (reference sequence). Trimming took 5 bases from V and 6 from J, leaving 13 bases between them. The CDR3: CASSLMGGAEAFF. The CDR3 DNA sequence: TGTGCCAGCAGCCTGATGGGGGGGGCTGAAGCTTTCTTT.

The table lists this clonotype with a few counts. The V gene is TRBV6-5, the J gene TRBJ2-3; 9 positions agree with TRBD1. V lost 3 bases and J lost 2; bases outside the gene matches: 12. This CDR3 region has 18 residues. Germline V gives CDR1 MNHEY, CDR2 SVGAGI. The DNA of the CDR3 is TGTGCCAGCAGTTATAACAGGGGGCGCTTGGGCCCCACAGATACGCAGTATTTT. Amino acids: CASSYNRGRLGPTDTQYF.

A remark on this clonotype: This is likely a read error, given that the CDR3 carries no conserved phenylalanine or tryptophan at its end. The V gene is TRBV9, the J gene TRBJ2-7; maybe TRBD1 (6 bases). CDR1 is SGDLS, CDR2 YYNGEE, per germline. V was cut by 3 bases and J by 3 bases, with 10 bases left in between. This CDR3 is 13 amino acids long. The CDR3 bases are TGTGCCAGCAGCGCCTCAGGGGACTACGAGCAGTACTTA. Encoded protein: CASSASGDYEQYL.

The chain has TRBV10-1 and TRBJ2-3; D is unclear. The germline gives CDR1 WNHNN, CDR2 SYGVQD (reference sequence). The CDR3 has 13 residues. Deletions cut 3 bases from V and 0 bases from J, with 4 bases between. CDR3 in amino acids: CASSDRSTDTQYF. In nucleotides, the CDR3 is TGCGCCAGCAGTGACCGAAGCACAGATACGCAGTATTTT.

In this sample, this clonotype turned up a few times. This chain links TRBV24-1 with TRBJ1-4; TRBD1 agrees at 9 bases. The V and J ends lost 3 bases and 0 bases, in that order; junction bases with no gene match: 4. Germline CDR1 reads KGHDR; CDR2 reads SFDVKD. The CDR3 extends over 17 amino acids. The CDR3 here is CATSDRGQGTTNEKLFF. The CDR3 bases are TGTGCCACCAGTGATCGCGGACAGGGGACAACTAATGAAAAACTGTTTTTT.

This clonotype was seen ten or more times. The chain carries TRBV7-2 and TRBJ2-5; 8 bases are a match to TRBD1. Trimming cost V 4 bases and J 2 bases; bases outside gene matches: 3. The germline V gene encodes CDR1 SGHTA and CDR2 FQGNSA. This CDR3 contains 14 residues. The CDR3 loop is CASSSGQGQETQYF. The CDR3 bases are TGTGCCAGCAGCTCCGGACAGGGTCAAGAGACCCAGTACTTC.

This clonotype was seen repeatedly, ten times or more. The rearrangement uses TRBV20-1 and TRBJ2-7, with 7 positions matching TRBD2. The CDR3 contains 12 residues. Unmatched junction bases numbered 11, after V lost 5 bases and J lost 10 bases. The germline V gene has CDR1 DFQATT and CDR2 SNEGSKA (reference sequence). The CDR3 nucleotides read TGCAGTGCTCCCCGGGGGAGCGGGGCCCAGTACTTC. Protein: CSAPRGSGAQYF.

Turning to this clonotype: A clone one base away is much larger, so this may be a read error. The CDR3 loop is CSAFQRTDAFF. CDR3 nucleotides: TGCAGTGCTTTTCAGAGGACTGACGCTTTCTTT. The chain joins TRBV20-1 to TRBJ1-1; no firm D call. The CDR3 totals 11 residues. Germline values: CDR1 DFQATT, CDR2 SNEGSKA (reference sequence).